The sequence of this T cell receptor beta chain was determined in a study of blood T cell repertoires in COVID-19. The wider study: Acute-phase and convalescent COVID-19 samples originated in the United States, Italy and Spain. PBMCs, B-cell-depleted T cells, or T cells were the source of the cDNA or gDNA that made up the material.

The germline CDR1 and CDR2 sequences are MNHEY and SMNVEV (reference sequence). V dropped 5 bases and J dropped 8 bases, with 18 bases sitting between them. The CDR3 length is 14 residues. In the authors' methods: Estimates of nucleated cell counts were drawn from the amplification of reference gene primers. Data came from immunoSEQ multiplex PCR; TCRdb stores just in-frame clones and leaves some out. V, J and clone size were drawn from that table, and D and trimming were deduced from the DNA. The sample contains around 260,000 clones, 70% to 90% of which appear only once. The TCR sequence derives from a man aged 30-40 years with active or convalescent COVID-19. The V and J genes are TRBV27 and TRBJ1-1; no firm D call. Sequenced: peripheral blood. The CDR3 loop is CASSTRLDRGEAFF. The DNA of the CDR3 is TGTGCCAGCAGTACTCGACTCGACCGGGGAGAAGCTTTCTTT.